A selection of T cell receptor beta chains follows, all from one sample in a study of vaccination and CD4 T cells after COVID-19. Which antigens these TCRs recognize remains unknown. TCRdb passed the PCR reads through MiXCR, listing each CDR3 protein once. The sample gives about 9,100 distinct CDR3 sequences, roughly 71% of which show up once; about two fifths is in the top ten. Specimen: CD4+ T cells from blood, cultured in vitro. These receptors were taken from a human donor who had recovered from COVID-19. CDR3s include the opening cysteine and the closing phenylalanine or tryptophan.

J gene: TRBJ1-2
V gene: TRBV7-8
CDR3 protein: CASSSLHPMTGTF

J gene: TRBJ1-2
V gene: TRBV12-3/TRBV12-4
CDR3 protein: CASSLAGPNYGYTF

J gene: TRBJ1-1
V gene: TRBV7-3
CDR3 protein: CVSSFLGMGDGSEAFF

J gene: TRBJ1-5
V gene: TRBV20-1
CDR3 protein: CSARDQMDQPQHF

J gene: TRBJ2-3
V gene: TRBV10-3
CDR3 protein: CAISDGTTTDTQYF

J gene: TRBJ1-2
V gene: TRBV20-1
CDR3 protein: CSARHRRLGGINYGYTF

J gene: TRBJ1-5
V gene: TRBV15
CDR3 protein: CATSRGNRGEGNQPQHF

J gene: TRBJ1-2
V gene: TRBV18
CDR3 protein: CASSLNREIGDGYTF

J gene: TRBJ2-7
V gene: TRBV7-9
CDR3 protein: CASTRQGYEQYF

J gene: TRBJ2-2
V gene: TRBV2
CDR3 protein: CASGNSRANTGELFF

J gene: TRBJ1-1
V gene: TRBV19
CDR3 protein: CASSMGAGATNTEAFF

J gene: TRBJ1-2
V gene: TRBV24-1
CDR3 protein: CATSTEQGADYGYTF

J gene: TRBJ1-1
V gene: TRBV28
CDR3 protein: CASSRDGWNTEAFF

J gene: TRBJ2-3
V gene: TRBV7-9
CDR3 protein: CASSLVLSSTDTQYF

J gene: TRBJ1-5
V gene: TRBV19
CDR3 protein: CASSLGTGGNQPQHF

J gene: TRBJ1-1
V gene: TRBV6-5
CDR3 protein: CASSYSRQGRTEAFF

J gene: TRBJ1-1
V gene: TRBV6-7
CDR3 protein: CASSYPQGPYTEAFF

J gene: TRBJ1-5
V gene: TRBV30
CDR3 protein: CAWSKPTGGKQPQHF

J gene: TRBJ1-2
V gene: TRBV20-1
CDR3 protein: CSALRSSYGYTF

J gene: TRBJ2-7
V gene: TRBV7-2
CDR3 protein: CASSLAFGPEPAYEQYF

J gene: TRBJ1-1
V gene: TRBV28
CDR3 protein: CATAPRVRTEAFF

J gene: TRBJ1-6
V gene: TRBV20-1
CDR3 protein: CSASRAGSSYNSPLHF

J gene: TRBJ2-2
V gene: TRBV11-3
CDR3 protein: CASSLRDPGELFF

J gene: TRBJ1-1
V gene: TRBV6-1
CDR3 protein: CASSEALGLDTEAFF

J gene: TRBJ2-5
V gene: TRBV20-1
CDR3 protein: CSARRGASGQETQYF

J gene: TRBJ2-7
V gene: TRBV20-1
CDR3 protein: CSASRPTSPYYEQYF

J gene: TRBJ1-1
V gene: TRBV11-3
CDR3 protein: CASSLDPQNTEAFF

J gene: TRBJ2-7
V gene: TRBV12-3/TRBV12-4
CDR3 protein: CASSPWRAGGLHYEQYF

J gene: TRBJ1-2
V gene: TRBV27
CDR3 protein: CASSPTIGQYGYTF

J gene: TRBJ2-7
V gene: TRBV19
CDR3 protein: CASSTTSDSYEQYF

J gene: TRBJ2-7
V gene: TRBV19
CDR3 protein: CATARTGSSYEQYF

J gene: TRBJ1-5
V gene: TRBV15
CDR3 protein: CATSRGLGEPQHF

J gene: TRBJ1-2
V gene: TRBV19
CDR3 protein: CASSTGQASNYGYTF

J gene: TRBJ1-3
V gene: TRBV20-1
CDR3 protein: CSASRRGVGNTIYF

J gene: TRBJ1-2
V gene: TRBV20-1
CDR3 protein: CSAPQGYTF

J gene: TRBJ1-1
V gene: TRBV6-2/TRBV6-3
CDR3 protein: CASSYSQTGKTEAFF

J gene: TRBJ2-1
V gene: TRBV10-1
CDR3 protein: CASSESRGQGARDEQFF

J gene: TRBJ1-2
V gene: TRBV20-1
CDR3 protein: CSASYGRFPTYGYTF

J gene: TRBJ1-2
V gene: TRBV28
CDR3 protein: CASSSGQQIYGYTF

J gene: TRBJ1-6
V gene: TRBV20-1
CDR3 protein: CSASGADNSPLHF

J gene: TRBJ2-5
V gene: TRBV20-1
CDR3 protein: CSAGEDRDKQETQYF

J gene: TRBJ1-2
V gene: TRBV6-4
CDR3 protein: CASSFTGTGGANYGYTF

J gene: TRBJ2-1
V gene: TRBV19
CDR3 protein: CASGPPPAGGYNEQFF

J gene: TRBJ2-7
V gene: TRBV7-8
CDR3 protein: CASSPEQGTYEQYF

J gene: TRBJ2-3
V gene: TRBV7-9
CDR3 protein: CASSFVAVTDTQYF